Given below is one T cell receptor beta chain in context. Its target is unknown. The V gene end was trimmed by 4 bases and the J gene end by 7 bases; junction bases not matched to a gene: 8. The CDR3 sequence is 16 residues long. From germline, CDR1 is LGHNA and CDR2 YNFKEQ. These data belong to a study of CD8 T cells in ankylosing spondylitis. Overall study findings and caveats: Matched ankylosing spondylitis synovial fluid reportedly showed significant enrichment of disease-linked clones. A TCR beta motif made of about 8 highly homologous variants seemed typical of ankylosing spondylitis blood. Clones linked to the disease showed a CD8+ phenotype. They occurred at relatively low frequencies in peripheral blood.

Quantitative 5'-RACE with molecular barcodes generated TCR beta libraries. TCRdb called the 5' RACE reads again in MiXCR, with one record for every CDR3 protein. The table shows roughly 670,000 distinct CDR3 sequences, with 15% to 20% occurring only once. The chain is built from TRBV4-2 and TRBJ2-3; 13 bases map to TRBD2. Specimen: blood, either unsorted or a sorted T cell fraction (not recorded which). The receptor comes from a male donor with ankylosing spondylitis. CDR3 DNA sequence: TGTGCCAGCAGCCGCCAACTAGCGGGGGGGCTGAATACGCAGTATTTT. Translated, it gives CASSRQLAGGLNTQYF.